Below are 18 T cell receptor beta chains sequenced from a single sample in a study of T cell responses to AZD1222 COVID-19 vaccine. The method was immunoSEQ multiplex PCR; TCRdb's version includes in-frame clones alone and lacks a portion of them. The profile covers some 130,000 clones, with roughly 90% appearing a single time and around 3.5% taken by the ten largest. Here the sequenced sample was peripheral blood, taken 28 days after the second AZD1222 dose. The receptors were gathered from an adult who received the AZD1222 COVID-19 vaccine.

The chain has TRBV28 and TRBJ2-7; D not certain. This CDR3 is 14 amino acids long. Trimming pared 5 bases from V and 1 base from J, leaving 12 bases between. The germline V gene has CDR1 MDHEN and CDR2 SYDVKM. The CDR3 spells CASSRADPSYEQYF. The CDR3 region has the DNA TGTGCCAGCAGTCGCGCGGACCCTTCCTACGAGCAGTACTTC.

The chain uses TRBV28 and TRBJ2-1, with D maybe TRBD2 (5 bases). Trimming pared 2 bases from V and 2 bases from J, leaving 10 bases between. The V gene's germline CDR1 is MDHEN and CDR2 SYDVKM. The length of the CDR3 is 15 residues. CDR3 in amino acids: CASSLVGAPYNEQFF. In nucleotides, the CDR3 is TGTGCCAGCAGTTTAGTGGGAGCCCCCTACAATGAGCAGTTCTTC.

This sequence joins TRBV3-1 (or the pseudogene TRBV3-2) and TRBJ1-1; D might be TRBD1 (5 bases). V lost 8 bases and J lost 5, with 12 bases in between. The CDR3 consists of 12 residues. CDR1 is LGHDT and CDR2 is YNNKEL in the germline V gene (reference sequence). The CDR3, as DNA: TGTGCCAGCGTAGGGGCGGATACTGAAGCTTTCTTT. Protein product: CASVGADTEAFF.

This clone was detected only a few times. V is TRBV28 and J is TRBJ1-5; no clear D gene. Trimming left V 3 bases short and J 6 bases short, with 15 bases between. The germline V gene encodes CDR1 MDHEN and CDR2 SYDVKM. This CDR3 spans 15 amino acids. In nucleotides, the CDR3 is TGTGCCAGCAGTTTCCACAGCCTAACGGTTCAGCCCCAGCATTTT. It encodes CASSFHSLTVQPQHF.

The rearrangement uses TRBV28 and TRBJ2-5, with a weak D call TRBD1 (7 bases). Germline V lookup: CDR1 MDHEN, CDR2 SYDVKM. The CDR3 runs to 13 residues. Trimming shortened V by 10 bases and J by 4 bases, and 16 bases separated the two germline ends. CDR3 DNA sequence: TGTGCCATCAGGGGGGAGGAAGGAGAGACCCAGTACTTC. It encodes CAIRGEEGETQYF.

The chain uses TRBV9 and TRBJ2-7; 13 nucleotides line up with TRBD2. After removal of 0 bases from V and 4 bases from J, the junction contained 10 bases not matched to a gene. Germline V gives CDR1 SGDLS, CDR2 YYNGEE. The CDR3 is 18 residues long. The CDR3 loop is CASSVGTSGRRLGYEQYF. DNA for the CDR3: TGTGCCAGCAGCGTAGGGACTAGCGGGAGAAGATTAGGGTACGAGCAGTACTTC.

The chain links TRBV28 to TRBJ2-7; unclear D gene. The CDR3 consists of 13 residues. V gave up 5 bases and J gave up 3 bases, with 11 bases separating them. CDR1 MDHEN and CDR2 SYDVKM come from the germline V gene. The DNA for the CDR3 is TGTGCCAGCAGTCCGCCCCTATACTACGAGCAGTACTTC. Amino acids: CASSPPLYYEQYF. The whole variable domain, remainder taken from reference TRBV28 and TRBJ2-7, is DVKVTQSSRYLVKRTGEKVFLECVQDMDHENMFWYRQDPGLGLRLIYFSYDVKMKEKGDIPEGYSVSREKKERFSLILESASTNQTSMYLCASSPPLYYEQYFGPGTRLTVT.

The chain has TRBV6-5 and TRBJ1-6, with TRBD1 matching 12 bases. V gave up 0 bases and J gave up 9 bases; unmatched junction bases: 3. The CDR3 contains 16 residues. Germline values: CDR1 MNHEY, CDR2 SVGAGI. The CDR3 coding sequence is TGTGCCAGCAGTTACTCGAGGGGACAGGGGGCTTCACCCCTCCACTTT. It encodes CASSYSRGQGASPLHF.

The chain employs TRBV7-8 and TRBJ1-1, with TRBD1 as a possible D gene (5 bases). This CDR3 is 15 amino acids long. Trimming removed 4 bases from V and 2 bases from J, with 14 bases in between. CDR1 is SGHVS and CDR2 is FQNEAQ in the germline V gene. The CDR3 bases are TGTGCCAGCAGCTACAGCAGGGAAGTAAACACTGAAGCTTTCTTT. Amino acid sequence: CASSYSREVNTEAFF.

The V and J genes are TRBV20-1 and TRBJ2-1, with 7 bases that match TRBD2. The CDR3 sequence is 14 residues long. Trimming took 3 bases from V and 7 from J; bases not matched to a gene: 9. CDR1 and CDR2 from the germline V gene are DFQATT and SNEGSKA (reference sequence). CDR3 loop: CSASRGELGNEQFF. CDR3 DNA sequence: TGCAGTGCTAGTCGGGGGGAACTGGGGAATGAGCAGTTCTTC.

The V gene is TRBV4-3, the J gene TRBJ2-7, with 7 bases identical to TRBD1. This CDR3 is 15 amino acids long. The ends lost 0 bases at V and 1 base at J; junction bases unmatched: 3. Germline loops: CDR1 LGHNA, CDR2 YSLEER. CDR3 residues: CASSQERDRSYEQYF. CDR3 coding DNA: TGCGCCAGCAGCCAAGAAAGGGACAGATCCTACGAGCAGTACTTC.

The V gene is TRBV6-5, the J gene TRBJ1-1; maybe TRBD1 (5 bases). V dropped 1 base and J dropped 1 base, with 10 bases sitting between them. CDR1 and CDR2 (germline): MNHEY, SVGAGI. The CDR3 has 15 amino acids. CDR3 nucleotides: TGTGCCAGCAGTTACTACGGGACGGCGAACACTGAAGCTTTCTTT. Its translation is CASSYYGTANTEAFF.

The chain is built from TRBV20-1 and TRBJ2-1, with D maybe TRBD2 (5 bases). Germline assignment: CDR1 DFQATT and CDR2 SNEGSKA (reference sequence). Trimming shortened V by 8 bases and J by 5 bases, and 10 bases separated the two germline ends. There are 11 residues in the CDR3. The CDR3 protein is CSPRRNNEQFF. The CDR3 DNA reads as TGCAGTCCAAGGAGGAACAATGAGCAGTTCTTC.

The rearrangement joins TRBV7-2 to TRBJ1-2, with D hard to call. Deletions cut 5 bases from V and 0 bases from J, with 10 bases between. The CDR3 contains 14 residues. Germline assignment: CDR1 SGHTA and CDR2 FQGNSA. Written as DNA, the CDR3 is TGTGCCAGCAGCCGGCCGGGGACTAACTATGGCTACACCTTC. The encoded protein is CASSRPGTNYGYTF. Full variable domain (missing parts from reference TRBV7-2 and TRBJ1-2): GAGVSQSPSNKVTEKGKDVELRCDPISGHTALYWYRQSLGQGLEFLIYFQGNSAPDKSGLPSDRFSAERTGGSVSTLTIQRTQQEDSAVYLCASSRPGTNYGYTFGSGTRLTVV.

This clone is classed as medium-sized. In DNA form, the CDR3 reads TGTGCCAGCAGTGAGTTGGATCATGGAAACACCATATATTTT. Residues: CASSELDHGNTIYF. V usage is TRBV25-1 and J usage is TRBJ1-3; D call uncertain. CDR1 is MGHDK, CDR2 SYGVNS, per germline. V was shortened by 3 bases and J by 3 bases, with 9 bases between the two germline ends. The CDR3 length is 14 residues.

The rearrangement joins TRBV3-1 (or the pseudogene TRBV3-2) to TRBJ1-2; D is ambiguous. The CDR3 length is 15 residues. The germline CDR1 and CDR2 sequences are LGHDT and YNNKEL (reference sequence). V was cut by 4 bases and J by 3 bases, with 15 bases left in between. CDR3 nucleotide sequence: TGTGCCAGCAGCCCAACAGCGACCAACCACTATGGCTACACCTTC. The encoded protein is CASSPTATNHYGYTF.

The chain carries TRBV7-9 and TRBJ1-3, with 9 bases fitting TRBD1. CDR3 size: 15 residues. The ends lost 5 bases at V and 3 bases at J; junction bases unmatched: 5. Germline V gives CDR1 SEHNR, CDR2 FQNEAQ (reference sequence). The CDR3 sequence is CASSPGTGSGNTIYF. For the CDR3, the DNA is TGTGCCAGCAGCCCTGGGACAGGGAGTGGAAACACCATATATTTT.

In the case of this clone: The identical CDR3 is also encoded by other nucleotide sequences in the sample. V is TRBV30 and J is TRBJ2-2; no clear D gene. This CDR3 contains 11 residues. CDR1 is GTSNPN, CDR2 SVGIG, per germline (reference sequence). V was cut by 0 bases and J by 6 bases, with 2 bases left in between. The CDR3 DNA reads TGTGCCTGGAGTGTGTCCGGGGAGCTGTTTTTT. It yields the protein CAWSVSGELFF.